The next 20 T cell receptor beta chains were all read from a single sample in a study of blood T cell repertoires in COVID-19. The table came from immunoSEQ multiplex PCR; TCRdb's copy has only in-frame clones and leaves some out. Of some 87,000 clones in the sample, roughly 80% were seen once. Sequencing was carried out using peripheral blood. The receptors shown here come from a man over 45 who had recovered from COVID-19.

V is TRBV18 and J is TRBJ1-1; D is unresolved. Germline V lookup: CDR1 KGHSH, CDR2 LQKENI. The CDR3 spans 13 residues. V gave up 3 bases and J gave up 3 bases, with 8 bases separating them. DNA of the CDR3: TGTGCCAGCTCACCCAACGGGGACACTGAAGCTTTCTTT. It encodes CASSPNGDTEAFF.

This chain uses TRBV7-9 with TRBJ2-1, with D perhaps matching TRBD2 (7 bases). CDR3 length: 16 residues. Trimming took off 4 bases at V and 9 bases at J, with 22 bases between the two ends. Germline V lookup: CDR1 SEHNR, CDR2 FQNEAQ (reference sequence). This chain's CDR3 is CASSSAGARGAGEQFF. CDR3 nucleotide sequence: TGTGCCAGCAGCTCCGCAGGGGCTCGGGGGGCTGGTGAGCAGTTCTTC.

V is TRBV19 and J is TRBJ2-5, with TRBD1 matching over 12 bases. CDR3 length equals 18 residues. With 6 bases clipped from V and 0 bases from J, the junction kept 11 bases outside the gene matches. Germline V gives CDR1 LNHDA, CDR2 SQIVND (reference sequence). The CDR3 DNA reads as TGTGCCAGTAGCGCCGGGACAGGGGGCTGGGGGTACCAAGAGACCCAGTACTTC. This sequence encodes CASSAGTGGWGYQETQYF.

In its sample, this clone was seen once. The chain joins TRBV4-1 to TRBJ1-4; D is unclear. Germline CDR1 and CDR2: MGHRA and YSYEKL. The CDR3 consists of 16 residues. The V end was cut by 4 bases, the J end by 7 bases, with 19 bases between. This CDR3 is CASSPHSGGMVEKLFF. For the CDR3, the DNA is TGCGCCAGCAGCCCTCATTCAGGAGGGATGGTTGAAAAACTGTTTTTT.

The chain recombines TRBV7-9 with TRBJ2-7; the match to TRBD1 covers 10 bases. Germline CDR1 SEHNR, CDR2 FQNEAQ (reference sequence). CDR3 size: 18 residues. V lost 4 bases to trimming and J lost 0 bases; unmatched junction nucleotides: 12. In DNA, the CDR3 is TGTGCCAGCAGCTCGACAGGGGGCGGTATCTTAGGCTCCTACGAGCAGTACTTC. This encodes CASSSTGGGILGSYEQYF.

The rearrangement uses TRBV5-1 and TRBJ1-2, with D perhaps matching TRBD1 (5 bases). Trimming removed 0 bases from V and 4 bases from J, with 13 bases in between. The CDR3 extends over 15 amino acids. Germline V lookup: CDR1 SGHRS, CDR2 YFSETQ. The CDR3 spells CASSLDPGKSYGYTF. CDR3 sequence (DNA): TGCGCCAGCAGCTTGGATCCAGGGAAGAGCTATGGCTACACCTTC.

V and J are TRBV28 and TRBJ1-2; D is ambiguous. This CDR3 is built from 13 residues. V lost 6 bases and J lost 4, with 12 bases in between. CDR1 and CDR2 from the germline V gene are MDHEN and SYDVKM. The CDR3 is CASSLPFPYGYTF. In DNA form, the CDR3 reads TGTGCCAGCAGCCTCCCCTTTCCCTATGGCTACACCTTC.

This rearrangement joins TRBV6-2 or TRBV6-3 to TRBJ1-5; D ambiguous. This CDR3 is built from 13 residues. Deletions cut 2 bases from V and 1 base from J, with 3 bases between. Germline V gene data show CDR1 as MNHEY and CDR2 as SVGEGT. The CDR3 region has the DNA TGTGCCAGCAGTTACCAGAGCAATCAGCCCCAGCATTTT. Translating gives CASSYQSNQPQHF.

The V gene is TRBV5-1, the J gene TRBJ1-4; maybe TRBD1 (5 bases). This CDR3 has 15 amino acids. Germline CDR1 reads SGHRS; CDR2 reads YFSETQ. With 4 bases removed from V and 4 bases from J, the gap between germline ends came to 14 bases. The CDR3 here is CASSPGGSGNEKLFF. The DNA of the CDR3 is TGCGCCAGCAGCCCCGGGGGGAGTGGTAATGAAAAACTGTTTTTT.

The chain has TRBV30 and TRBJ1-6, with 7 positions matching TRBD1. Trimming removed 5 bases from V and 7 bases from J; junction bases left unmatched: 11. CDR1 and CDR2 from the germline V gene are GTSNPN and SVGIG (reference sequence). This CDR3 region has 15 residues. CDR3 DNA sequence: TGTGCCTGGGGAACCGGGACAGTGTCAAATTCACCCCTCCACTTT. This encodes CAWGTGTVSNSPLHF.

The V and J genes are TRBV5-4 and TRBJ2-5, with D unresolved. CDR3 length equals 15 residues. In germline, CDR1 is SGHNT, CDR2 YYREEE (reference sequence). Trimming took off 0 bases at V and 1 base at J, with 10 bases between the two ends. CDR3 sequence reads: CASSLVGNSQETQYF. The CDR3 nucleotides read TGTGCCAGCAGCTTGGTTGGAAACAGCCAAGAGACCCAGTACTTC. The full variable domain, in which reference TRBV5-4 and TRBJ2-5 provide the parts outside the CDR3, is ETGVTQSPTHLIKTRGQQVTLRCSSQSGHNTVSWYQQALGQGPQFIFQYYREEENGRGNFPPRFSGLQFPNYSSELNVNALELDDSALYLCASSLVGNSQETQYFGPGTRLLVL.

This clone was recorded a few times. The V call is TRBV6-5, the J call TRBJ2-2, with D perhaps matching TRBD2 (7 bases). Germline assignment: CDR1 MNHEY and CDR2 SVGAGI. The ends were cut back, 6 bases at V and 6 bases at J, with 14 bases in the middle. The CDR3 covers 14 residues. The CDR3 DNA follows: TGTGCCAGCAGGCTGGGGGGGCGAGCCGGGGAGCTGTTTTTT. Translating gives CASRLGGRAGELFF.

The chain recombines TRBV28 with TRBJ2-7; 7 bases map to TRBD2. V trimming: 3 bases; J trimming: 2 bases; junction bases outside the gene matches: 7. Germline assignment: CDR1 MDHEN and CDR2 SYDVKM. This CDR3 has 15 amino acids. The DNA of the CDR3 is TGTGCCAGCAGTTTGGTCGGGACTACCACCTACGAGCAGTACTTC. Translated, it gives CASSLVGTTTYEQYF.

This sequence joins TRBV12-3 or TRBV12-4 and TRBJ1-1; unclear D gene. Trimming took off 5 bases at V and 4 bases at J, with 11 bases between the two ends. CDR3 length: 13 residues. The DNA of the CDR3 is TGTGCCAGCAGTACCTCCAAGAGCACTGAAGCTTTCTTT. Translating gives CASSTSKSTEAFF.

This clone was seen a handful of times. CDR3 nucleotide sequence: TGTGCCAGCAGTTTATTCGGAGCAGGGAGGAAGTACGAGCAGTACTTC. Encoded protein: CASSLFGAGRKYEQYF. The chain recombines TRBV28 with TRBJ2-7, with a tentative D call TRBD2 (6 bases). V lost 1 base and J 4 bases, leaving 17 bases between the germline ends. The CDR3 length is 16 residues. In germline, CDR1 is MDHEN, CDR2 SYDVKM.

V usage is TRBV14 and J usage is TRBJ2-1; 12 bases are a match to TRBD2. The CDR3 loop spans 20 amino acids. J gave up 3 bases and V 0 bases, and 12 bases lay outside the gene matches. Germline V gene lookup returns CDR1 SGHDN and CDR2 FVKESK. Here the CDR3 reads CASSQERSSGRAGIYNEQFF. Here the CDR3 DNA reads TGTGCCAGCAGCCAAGAAAGGTCTAGCGGGAGGGCCGGGATCTACAATGAGCAGTTCTTC. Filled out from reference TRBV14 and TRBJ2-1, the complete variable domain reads EAGVTQFPSHSVIEKGQTVTLRCDPISGHDNLYWYRRVMGKEIKFLLHFVKESKQDESGMPNNRFLAERTGGTYSTLKVQPAELEDSGVYFCASSQERSSGRAGIYNEQFFGPGTRLTVL.

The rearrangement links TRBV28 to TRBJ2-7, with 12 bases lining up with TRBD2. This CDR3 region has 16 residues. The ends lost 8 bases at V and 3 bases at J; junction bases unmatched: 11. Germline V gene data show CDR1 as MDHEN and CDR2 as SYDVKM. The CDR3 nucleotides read TGTGCCAGCCAAAGCCCACAGACTAGCGGGAGCTACGAGCAGTACTTC. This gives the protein CASQSPQTSGSYEQYF.

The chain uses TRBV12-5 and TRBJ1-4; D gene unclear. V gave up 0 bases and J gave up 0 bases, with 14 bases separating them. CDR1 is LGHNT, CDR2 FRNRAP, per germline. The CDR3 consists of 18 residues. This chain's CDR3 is CASGLVRVASATNEKLFF. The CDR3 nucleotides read TGTGCTAGTGGTTTGGTACGGGTGGCCTCTGCAACTAATGAAAAACTGTTTTTT.

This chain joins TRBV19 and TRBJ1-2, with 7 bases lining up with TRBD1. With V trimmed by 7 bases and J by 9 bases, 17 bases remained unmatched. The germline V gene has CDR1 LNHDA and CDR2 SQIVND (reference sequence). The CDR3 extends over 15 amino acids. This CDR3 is CASTHWDRTAISYTF. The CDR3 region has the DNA TGTGCCAGTACCCATTGGGACAGAACAGCCATTAGCTACACCTTC. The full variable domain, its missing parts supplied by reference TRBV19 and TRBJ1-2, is DGGITQSPKYLFRKEGQNVTLSCEQNLNHDAMYWYRQDPGQGLRLIYYSQIVNDFQKGDIAEGYSVSREKKESFPLTVTSAQKNPTAFYLCASTHWDRTAISYTFGSGTRLTVV.

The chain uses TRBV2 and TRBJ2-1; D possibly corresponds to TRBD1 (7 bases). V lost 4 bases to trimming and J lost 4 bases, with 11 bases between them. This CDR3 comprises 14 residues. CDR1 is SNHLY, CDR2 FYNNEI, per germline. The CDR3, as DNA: TGTGCCAGCAGTGTGGAGGGGGCGTACAATGAGCAGTTCTTC. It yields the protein CASSVEGAYNEQFF.